A single sample gave rise to the 5 T cell receptor beta chains below, sequenced in a study of blood T cell repertoires in COVID-19. Method: immunoSEQ multiplex PCR; TCRdb's copy keeps in-frame clones and lacks some. The table shows about 160,000 clones, with around 87% occurring only once. The specimen was peripheral blood. The receptor source for this set is a woman between 65 and 79 years old with COVID-19, enrolled during active disease.

The V and J genes are TRBV5-4 and TRBJ1-3; no clear D gene. Trimming removed 3 bases at V and 2 bases at J, with 12 bases between. This CDR3 is 15 amino acids long. Germline CDR1 is SGHNT and CDR2 is YYREEE (reference sequence). The CDR3 DNA reads as TGTGCCAGCAGCTCGCCACAGTCCACTGGAAACACCATATATTTT. Protein sequence: CASSSPQSTGNTIYF.

The chain has TRBV5-1 and TRBJ1-3; 7 bases map to TRBD1. This CDR3 comprises 15 residues. Germline CDR1 reads SGHRS; CDR2 reads YFSETQ. V shed 6 bases, J shed 4 bases, and the junction held 10 bases outside the gene matches. The DNA for the CDR3 is TGCGCCAGCACCGAGACAGGGCTTTACGGAAACACCATATATTTT. Amino acid sequence: CASTETGLYGNTIYF.

This rearrangement joins TRBV30 to TRBJ1-1; unclear D gene. The V gene's germline CDR1 is GTSNPN and CDR2 SVGIG (reference sequence). The V end was cut by 4 bases, the J end by 5 bases, with 8 bases between. This CDR3 comprises 11 residues. CDR3: CAWIQSTEAFF. The DNA of the CDR3 is TGTGCCTGGATCCAGTCTACTGAAGCTTTCTTT.

In this sample, this clone turned up once. This chain connects TRBV18 to TRBJ1-1; 7 bases line up with TRBD1. The CDR3 consists of 14 residues. With V trimmed by 6 bases and J by 8 bases, 12 bases remained unmatched. Germline CDR1 is KGHSH and CDR2 is LQKENI. The CDR3 sequence: CASSQKGSTGEAFF. For the CDR3, the DNA is TGTGCCAGCTCTCAAAAGGGGTCGACAGGGGAAGCTTTCTTT.

The genes are TRBV5-6 and TRBJ1-2; 8 bases agree with TRBD1. The germline V gene has CDR1 SGHDT and CDR2 YYEEEE. Trimming took 4 bases from V and 0 from J; bases not matched to a gene: 2. There are 14 residues in the CDR3. CDR3 sequence reads: CASSPTGANYGYTF. DNA for the CDR3: TGTGCCAGCAGCCCGACAGGGGCTAACTATGGCTACACCTTC.